This T cell receptor (beta chain) appears in the sequencing data of a study of cytomegalovirus exposure and HLA in healthy donors. Overall study results and limits: Reports state that TCR beta sequences accurately predicted most subjects' HLA-A and HLA-B alleles. Of the V segments, some could not be distinguished, including TRBV6-2 and TRBV6-3, and were excluded. Researchers reported in a later analysis that common viral pathogens appeared linked to several top clusters.

The PCR ran on 60 Vbeta and 13 Jbeta primers. The assay was immunoSEQ multiplex PCR, and TCRdb's table has in-frame clones only and misses some. Among 150,000 to 250,000 clones listed, 85% were seen once. Worth noting for this clone: Antigen: not known.

The CDR3 is 15 amino acids. V lost 6 bases, J lost 4 bases, and 15 bases lay in between. Germline assignment: CDR1 MNHEY and CDR2 SMNVEV (reference sequence). All donors participated as healthy donors of bone marrow. Sequenced: PBMCs. The chain employs TRBV27 and TRBJ2-2; a possible D gene is TRBD2 (7 bases). The clonotype comes from a woman aged 50 to 60 in good health and CMV-seronegative. Written as DNA, the CDR3 is TGTGCCAGCAGGTCGGGGGGCCTGGTCACCGGGGAGCTGTTTTTT. Amino acids: CASRSGGLVTGELFF.